The T cell receptor beta chain under discussion was sequenced for a study of shared clonotypes between healthy human individuals. Study-level points and caveats: It was expected that sequencing depth would affect clonotype sharing among donors. Although depth was large, rarefaction showed that sequencing of the sorted subsets was incomplete. Between several donors, naive CD4 clonotypes were shared at a level of around 5.2%.

With regard to this clone: The antigen is not known.

Naive CD8 isolation took CD45RO-negative cells positively selected for CCR7 and excluded terminally differentiated effector memory CD45RA+ cells. Evenly divided among several immunoSEQ plates was the genomic DNA of each subset. Generated by immunoSEQ multiplex PCR, the TCRdb table keeps only in-frame clones and is missing some. The data show about 590,000 clones, 95% to 96% seen once. The sample taken for sequencing was naive CD8+ T cells sorted from blood. The receptor comes from a woman younger than 45 in good health.

The CDR3 region is CASSSTRTASYEQYF. The CDR3 DNA reads TGCGCCAGCAGCTCGACCAGGACAGCCTCCTACGAGCAGTACTTC. The V call is TRBV5-1, the J call TRBJ2-7; a weak D match, TRBD1 (6 bases). Trimming removed 3 bases from V and 0 bases from J, with 13 bases in between. In germline, CDR1 is SGHRS, CDR2 YFSETQ. The CDR3 length is 15 residues.